This T cell receptor (beta chain) is from a study of cytomegalovirus exposure and HLA in healthy donors. General study findings and limits: The later analysis indicated that the majority of CMV-associated TCR beta chains appeared HLA-restricted.

A remark on this clone: Its antigen is still unknown.

CDR1 and CDR2 from the germline V gene are MGHRA and YSYEKL. This CDR3 has 15 residues. V was trimmed by 0 bases and J by 5 bases, leaving 13 bases between them. The PCR was carried out with 60 Vbeta primers and 13 Jbeta primers. Sequenced by immunoSEQ multiplex PCR; TCRdb stores in-frame clones only, minus some. The table lists approximately 100,000 clones, around 79% of them singletons. The specimen was PBMCs. The chain carries TRBV4-1 and TRBJ2-5; D perhaps matches TRBD2 (5 bases). The clonotype originates from a woman in her thirties or forties in good health and CMV-seronegative. The CDR3 nucleotides are TGCGCCAGCAGCCAAGAGGGTCGGGGTGGGGAGACCCAGTACTTC. It translates to CASSQEGRGGETQYF.